What follows describes a single T cell receptor beta chain. The junction had 5 bases not matched to a gene; V was cut back by 5 bases and J by 1 base. This CDR3 spans 14 amino acids. Germline CDR1 reads DFQATT; CDR2 reads SNEGSKA (reference sequence). The data derive from a study of identical twins. Addition of a universal primer site occurred through template switching, and cDNA carried unique molecular identifiers. In TCRdb, the 5' RACE reads were re-called with MiXCR into one record per CDR3 protein. The sample has 700,000 or so distinct CDR3 sequences, approximately 9% seen once; the top ten hold around 0.98%. The data also belong to a second study, concerning yellow fever vaccine responses in identical twins.

The sample was PBMCs. The gene calls are TRBV20-1 and TRBJ2-3; 8 bases match TRBD2. The receptor was derived from a woman between 18 and 29 years old in good health. The CDR3, as DNA: TGCAGTGCTCACCGGGGGGGCGGCACAGATACGCAGTATTTT. Residues: CSAHRGGGTDTQYF.